These T cell receptor beta chains were read from a single sample in a study of radiotherapy plus CTLA-4 blockade in lung cancer. Profiled with immunoSEQ multiplex PCR; TCRdb holds only in-frame clones, not every one. The data contain around 65,000 clones, 70% to 80% of them seen just once; the ten biggest clones take up approximately 4.5%. The source was peripheral blood, collected from a patient treated with radiotherapy plus ipilimumab. The source is a human donor with non-small cell lung cancer who had a complete response to radiotherapy plus ipilimumab. Each CDR3 is given with its conserved first and last residue. D genes are given only for firm matches. Clone size is shown for a subset of rows, as once, few, many or a class of expanded clone.

abundance: .; d_gene: .; j_gene: TRBJ1-1; v_gene: TRBV30; CDR3aa: CAWMHSGRTEAFF; CDR3nt: TGTGCCTGGATGCATTCGGGGAGGACTGAAGCTTTCTTT
abundance: few; d_gene: .; j_gene: TRBJ2-1; v_gene: TRBV13; CDR3aa: CASSRPGHRQFF; CDR3nt: TGTGCCAGCAGTCGCCCGGGACACCGGCAGTTCTTC
abundance: once; d_gene: .; j_gene: TRBJ2-1; v_gene: TRBV4-1; CDR3aa: CASSRPDVNNEQFF; CDR3nt: TGCGCCAGCAGCCGACCGGACGTTAACAATGAGCAGTTCTTC
abundance: .; d_gene: .; j_gene: TRBJ1-2; v_gene: TRBV7-2; CDR3aa: CASSLRGGAVGYGYTF; CDR3nt: TGTGCCAGCAGCCTACGAGGAGGGGCGGTTGGCTATGGCTACACCTTC
abundance: .; d_gene: TRBD1; j_gene: TRBJ2-7; v_gene: TRBV6-5; CDR3aa: CASSRAGGTGKEQYF; CDR3nt: TGTGCCAGCAGTAGAGCCGGGGGGACAGGGAAAGAGCAGTACTTC
abundance: once; d_gene: TRBD2; j_gene: TRBJ2-5; v_gene: TRBV9; CDR3aa: CASSVSGTSIETQYF; CDR3nt: TGTGCCAGCAGCGTATCCGGGACTAGTATCGAGACCCAGTACTTC
abundance: .; d_gene: .; j_gene: TRBJ2-7; v_gene: TRBV5-1; CDR3aa: CASSPPDRWSYEQYF; CDR3nt: TGCGCCAGCAGCCCCCCGGACAGATGGTCCTACGAGCAGTACTTC
abundance: .; d_gene: TRBD1; j_gene: TRBJ1-5; v_gene: TRBV6-1; CDR3aa: CASSEIGTAFQHF; CDR3nt: TGTGCCAGCAGTGAGATCGGGACAGCCTTCCAGCATTTT
abundance: .; d_gene: .; j_gene: TRBJ2-3; v_gene: TRBV25-1; CDR3aa: CASSEGSSTDTQYF; CDR3nt: TGTGCCAGCAGTGAGGGCAGCTCCACAGATACGCAGTATTTT
abundance: few; d_gene: TRBD2; j_gene: TRBJ2-1; v_gene: TRBV5-1; CDR3aa: CASSFRPSGVYNEQFF; CDR3nt: TGCGCCAGCAGCTTCCGGCCTAGCGGGGTTTACAATGAGCAGTTCTTC
abundance: .; d_gene: .; j_gene: TRBJ1-1; v_gene: TRBV2; CDR3aa: CASSADDYTEAFF; CDR3nt: TGTGCCAGCAGTGCCGACGACTACACTGAAGCTTTCTTT
abundance: .; d_gene: TRBD2; j_gene: TRBJ2-7; v_gene: TRBV28; CDR3aa: CASSLGGVSYEQYF; CDR3nt: TGTGCCAGCAGTTTGGGAGGGGTCTCCTACGAGCAGTACTTC
abundance: .; d_gene: TRBD1; j_gene: TRBJ1-2; v_gene: TRBV10-3; CDR3aa: CAISLTGGLGGYTF; CDR3nt: TGTGCCATCAGCCTGACAGGGGGCCTTGGTGGCTACACCTTC
abundance: once; d_gene: .; j_gene: TRBJ1-2; v_gene: TRBV19; CDR3aa: CASSFPGVTAGYTF; CDR3nt: TGTGCCAGTAGTTTCCCAGGGGTTACGGCTGGCTACACCTTC
abundance: few; d_gene: .; j_gene: TRBJ1-6; v_gene: TRBV9; CDR3aa: CASSETQRNSPLHF; CDR3nt: TGTGCCAGCAGCGAGACACAGAGAAATTCACCCCTCCACTTT
abundance: .; d_gene: TRBD1; j_gene: TRBJ1-6; v_gene: TRBV10-3; CDR3aa: CAISVTGGSNSPLHF; CDR3nt: TGTGCCATCAGTGTGACAGGGGGAAGTAATTCACCCCTCCACTTT
abundance: .; d_gene: .; j_gene: TRBJ1-1; v_gene: TRBV18; CDR3aa: CASSPDQTEAFF; CDR3nt: TGTGCCAGCTCACCAGACCAAACTGAAGCTTTCTTT
abundance: .; d_gene: TRBD1; j_gene: TRBJ2-3; v_gene: TRBV5-6; CDR3aa: CASGGTGTRTDTQYF; CDR3nt: TGTGCCAGCGGCGGGACAGGGACCCGCACAGATACGCAGTATTTT
abundance: .; d_gene: TRBD1; j_gene: TRBJ1-5; v_gene: TRBV12-5; CDR3aa: CASGGQGAVDQPQHF; CDR3nt: TGTGCTAGTGGCGGTCAGGGGGCAGTGGATCAGCCCCAGCATTTT
abundance: .; d_gene: TRBD1; j_gene: TRBJ1-4; v_gene: TRBV5-6; CDR3aa: CASSSSWGTGGADEKLFF; CDR3nt: TGTGCCAGCAGCTCCTCCTGGGGGACAGGGGGCGCGGATGAAAAACTGTTTTTT